One sample yielded the 22 T cell receptor beta chains listed below, sequenced in a study of shared clonotypes between healthy human individuals. Clones were sequenced by immunoSEQ multiplex PCR, and TCRdb holds only the in-frame ones, with some missing. The table records roughly 1,600,000 clones, approximately 98.5% of them present only once. Input material: naive CD4+ T cells sorted from blood. Subset: CD45RA+ positively selected. These TCRs come from a man aged 25 to 40 in good health.

The chain links TRBV4-1 to TRBJ1-2, with unresolved D. Germline V gives CDR1 MGHRA, CDR2 YSYEKL. V lost 4 bases to trimming and J lost 0 bases, with 12 bases between them. This CDR3 region has 15 residues. CDR3 coding DNA: TGCGCCAGCAGCCCCACGTCCCCGCCTAACTATGGCTACACCTTC. As protein: CASSPTSPPNYGYTF.

The rearrangement joins TRBV7-9 to TRBJ2-2; D might be TRBD1 (5 bases). Trimming removed 10 bases at V and 0 bases at J, with 12 bases between. The CDR3 has 14 residues. The germline CDR1 and CDR2 sequences are SEHNR and FQNEAQ (reference sequence). The CDR3 reads CAISGRANTGELFF. In nucleotides, the CDR3 is TGTGCCATCTCGGGCAGGGCGAACACCGGGGAGCTGTTTTTT. The full variable domain, completed using reference TRBV7-9 and TRBJ2-2, is DTGVSQNPRHKITKRGQNVTFRCDPISEHNRLYWYRQTLGQGPEFLTYFQNEAQLEKSRLLSDRFSAERPKGSFSTLEIQRTEQGDSAMYLCAISGRANTGELFFGEGSRLTVL.

The chain has TRBV21-1 and TRBJ2-3; the D call of TRBD2 is as the table states it, not checked on the DNA. TRBV21-1 is assigned pseudogene status. The CDR3 length is 11 residues. The CDR3 sequence is CASVPEDTQYF. CDR3 DNA: TGTGCCAGCGTCCCGGAGGATACGCAGTATTTT.

The chain couples TRBV28 to TRBJ2-7; a weak D match, TRBD2 (5 bases). V lost 11 bases and J lost 6, with 20 bases in between. This CDR3 spans 13 amino acids. Germline values: CDR1 MDHEN, CDR2 SYDVKM. The CDR3 DNA follows: TGTGCCTCCCTCTCGAGCGGTCGGATCGAGCAGTACTTC. It codes for CASLSSGRIEQYF.

This clone was seen only once. This sequence joins TRBV19 and TRBJ1-2; 7 nucleotides line up with TRBD1. CDR3 length: 13 amino acids. In germline, CDR1 is LNHDA, CDR2 SQIVND (reference sequence). V lost 3 bases to trimming and J lost 3 bases; unmatched junction nucleotides: 1. The CDR3 sequence: CASSIDRDYGYTF. For the CDR3, the DNA is TGTGCCAGTAGTATCGACAGGGACTATGGCTACACCTTC.

This sequence joins TRBV9 and TRBJ1-1; D unclear. CDR3 length equals 18 residues. The V end was cut by 3 bases, the J end by 5 bases, with 26 bases between. Germline-derived CDR1 and CDR2 are SGDLS and YYNGEE. The CDR3 DNA follows: TGTGCCAGCAGCGAACGCCCACAAGGCACATATGGGTTAACTGAAGCTTTCTTT. The encoded protein is CASSERPQGTYGLTEAFF.

The chain carries TRBV28 and TRBJ2-1; TRBD1 matches 7 bases. Germline V CDR1 and CDR2: MDHEN, SYDVKM. The CDR3 runs 15 residues. V lost 0 bases and J lost 7; bases outside the gene matches: 6. The chain's CDR3 is CASSLWIGGRNEQFF. The CDR3 DNA reads TGTGCCAGCAGTTTATGGATAGGGGGCCGTAATGAGCAGTTCTTC. Full variable domain (outside the CDR3, taken from reference TRBV28 and TRBJ2-1): DVKVTQSSRYLVKRTGEKVFLECVQDMDHENMFWYRQDPGLGLRLIYFSYDVKMKEKGDIPEGYSVSREKKERFSLILESASTNQTSMYLCASSLWIGGRNEQFFGPGTRLTVL.

This sequence joins TRBV7-8 and TRBJ2-7; the match to TRBD1 covers 7 bases. V shed 3 bases, J shed 0 bases, and the junction held 5 bases outside the gene matches. This CDR3 spans 15 amino acids. Germline CDR1 reads SGHVS; CDR2 reads FQNEAQ. The CDR3 sequence is CASSLETGVSYEQYF. Here the CDR3 DNA reads TGTGCCAGCAGCTTGGAAACAGGGGTCTCCTACGAGCAGTACTTC.

This chain connects TRBV5-6 to TRBJ2-7, with 8 bases fitting TRBD2. Per germline, CDR1 SGHDT and CDR2 YYEEEE. The CDR3 is made up of 17 amino acids. V shed 0 bases, J shed 5 bases, and the junction held 13 bases outside the gene matches. This CDR3 is CASSLVWAGGASNEQYF. The CDR3 DNA follows: TGTGCCAGCAGCTTGGTTTGGGCGGGAGGAGCCTCTAACGAGCAGTACTTC.

V and J are TRBV2 and TRBJ1-2, with 8 bases lining up with TRBD1. The CDR3 has 15 amino acids. Germline CDR1 is SNHLY and CDR2 is FYNNEI. V trimming: 3 bases; J trimming: 6 bases; junction bases outside the gene matches: 9. This chain's CDR3 is CASSDNAGGANGYTF. The CDR3 nucleotides read TGTGCCAGCAGTGATAACGCAGGGGGCGCGAATGGCTACACCTTC.

This chain joins TRBV5-1 and TRBJ1-2; 8 bases are shared with TRBD1. There are 17 residues in the CDR3. Germline V gene data show CDR1 as SGHRS and CDR2 as YFSETQ. Trimming removed 0 bases from V and 2 bases from J; junction bases left unmatched: 9. The DNA for the CDR3 is TGCGCCAGCAGCTTGGCCCTGATGGGGACAGGCAACTATGGCTACACCTTC. Its translation is CASSLALMGTGNYGYTF.

J is TRBJ2-2 and V is TRBV6-6; either TRBD1 or TRBD2 may supply D (5 bases each). Germline V CDR1 and CDR2: MNHNY, SVGAGI (reference sequence). Trimming stripped 7 bases from V and 6 bases from J, with 18 bases between. There are 15 residues in the CDR3. In DNA, the CDR3 is TGTGCCAGCACCCTAGCAGGGTCCATGGCCGGGGAGCTGTTTTTT. Translated: CASTLAGSMAGELFF.

The V gene is TRBV11-2, the J gene TRBJ2-7; no clear D gene. The length of the CDR3 is 12 residues. V was pared by 5 bases and J by 3 bases, with 8 bases between. Germline CDR1 is SGHAT and CDR2 is FQNNGV. CDR3 sequence reads: CASSIQIYEQYF. CDR3 DNA sequence: TGTGCCAGCAGCATACAGATCTACGAGCAGTACTTC.

The chain couples TRBV5-6 to TRBJ1-5; perhaps TRBD1 as D (6 bases). The germline CDR1 and CDR2 sequences are SGHDT and YYEEEE. The CDR3 loop spans 14 amino acids. Trimming pared 5 bases from V and 6 bases from J, leaving 15 bases between. The CDR3 region has the DNA TGTGCCAGCAGTAGACAGGAGAGGAGTCAGCCCCAGCATTTT. Amino acids: CASSRQERSQPQHF.

In the case of this clone: This sample also contains other DNA sequences that code for the same CDR3. The chain employs TRBV5-1 and TRBJ1-4; a weak D match, TRBD1 (6 bases). This CDR3 comprises 13 residues. Per germline, CDR1 SGHRS and CDR2 YFSETQ. Trimming took off 4 bases at V and 4 bases at J, with 8 bases between the two ends. CDR3 sequence: CASSRGGNEKLFF. DNA of the CDR3: TGCGCCAGCAGCAGGGGGGGTAATGAAAAACTGTTTTTT.

The chain combines TRBV7-3 with TRBJ2-3; D gene uncertain. Looked up from germline, CDR1 is SGHTA and CDR2 is FQGTGA. Trimming cost V 6 bases and J 0 bases, with 16 bases left between them. The CDR3 is made up of 16 amino acids. The DNA of the CDR3 is TGTGCCAGCAGGGGTCGAGCGCCTTCTAGCACAGATACGCAGTATTTT. Encoded protein: CASRGRAPSSTDTQYF.

The rearrangement joins TRBV13 to TRBJ2-7; D ambiguous. The germline V gene has CDR1 PRHDT and CDR2 FYEKMQ (reference sequence). This CDR3 has 11 amino acids. Trimming removed 4 bases from V and 7 bases from J, with 8 bases in between. The CDR3 loop is CASSSSWEQYF. The DNA for the CDR3 is TGTGCCAGCAGCTCTAGTTGGGAGCAGTACTTC.

The chain is built from TRBV5-6 and TRBJ2-1, with no clear D. The CDR3 covers 13 residues. V lost 5 bases to trimming and J lost 3 bases, with 9 bases between them. Germline V gives CDR1 SGHDT, CDR2 YYEEEE. The CDR3 loop is CASRSPGYNEQFF. For the CDR3, the DNA is TGTGCCAGCAGGTCACCGGGCTACAATGAGCAGTTCTTC.

The chain employs TRBV2 and TRBJ2-3; D may be TRBD2 (5 bases). The CDR3 is 16 residues long. Germline CDR1 is SNHLY and CDR2 is FYNNEI. Trimming took off 6 bases at V and 4 bases at J, with 20 bases between the two ends. The CDR3 DNA is TGTGCCAGCAGGGCGAGGTGGCCGCGAGCGGCAGATACGCAGTATTTT. Amino acid sequence: CASRARWPRAADTQYF.

The rearrangement uses TRBV6-1 and TRBJ2-3, with D unresolved. The CDR3 runs to 14 residues. Germline V gives CDR1 MNHNS, CDR2 SASEGT. V shed 8 bases and J shed 2 bases, with 14 bases lying between them. The CDR3 here is CASPGRSLTDTQYF. The CDR3 region has the DNA TGTGCCAGCCCCGGTCGGAGCCTCACAGATACGCAGTATTTT.

This chain uses TRBV5-1 with TRBJ2-5; 9 nucleotides align to TRBD1. Germline V gene lookup returns CDR1 SGHRS and CDR2 YFSETQ. With V trimmed by 4 bases and J by 2 bases, 12 bases remained unmatched. CDR3 length: 17 amino acids. This CDR3 reads CASSPRPGQGRQETQYF. In DNA, the CDR3 is TGCGCCAGCAGCCCGCGGCCGGGACAGGGACGACAAGAGACCCAGTACTTC.

CDR3 amino acids: CASSPKGTENEKLFF. CDR3 DNA sequence: TGTGCCAGCAGTCCGAAGGGGACAGAGAATGAAAAACTGTTTTTT. V gene TRBV6-5 combines with J gene TRBJ1-4; 7 bases are shared with TRBD1. The ends lost 5 bases at V and 5 bases at J; junction bases unmatched: 8. This CDR3 contains 15 residues. From germline, CDR1 is MNHEY and CDR2 SVGAGI.